This T cell receptor (beta chain) was documented in a study of T-cell memory formation after mild COVID-19. Study-wide background: Among the donors, TCR clusters were largely specific to each donor. Overall study results and limits: Some clones that responded were present in memory (sampled pre-infection), which suggests cross-reactive memory joined. Among CD4+ contracting clones, most were CM and EM, and CD8+ ones EMRA.

Sample barcodes and UMIs were carried by the TCR alpha and TCR beta cDNA libraries that 5'RACE generated with constant-segment primers. TCRdb processed the 5' RACE reads anew with MiXCR; each CDR3 protein has one entry. This sample has roughly 220,000 distinct CDR3 sequences, with around 9.1% found just once. This CDR3 is built from 18 residues. The germline gives CDR1 SGHTA, CDR2 FQGTGA. Trimming took 5 bases from V and 2 from J; bases not matched to a gene: 6. Worth noting for this clonotype: Its antigen is unidentified.

The sequenced material came from PBMCs or a T cell subset sorted from them (not recorded which). This receptor was identified in a man between 18 and 29 years old who had mild COVID-19 (a few samples of this study predate the infection). Cell type and time point are not known. The chain links TRBV7-3 to TRBJ2-2; 15 nucleotides agree with TRBD2. CDR3 DNA sequence: TGTGCCAGCAGCCCTGGGACTAGCGGGGGGTCCAACACCGGGGAGCTGTTTTTT. Protein: CASSPGTSGGSNTGELFF. Full variable domain (rest looked up from reference TRBV7-3 and TRBJ2-2): GAGVSQTPSNKVTEKGKYVELRCDPISGHTALYWYRQSLGQGPEFLIYFQGTGAADDSGLPNDRFFAVRPEGSVSTLKIQRTERGDSAVYLCASSPGTSGGSNTGELFFGEGSRLTVL.